This T cell receptor (beta chain) was sequenced in a study of OX40 agonist ivuxolimab in advanced cancers. Regarding the research as a whole: Ivuxolimab was a fully human IgG2 agonistic monoclonal antibody targeting the costimulatory receptor OX40 (CD134). Among the roughly 50 dose-escalation patients, some 20 had hepatocellular carcinoma, approximately 15 melanoma, 9 renal cell carcinoma and 9 head and neck cancer. The monotherapy dose-escalation portion (N ≈ 56 patients) of the phase I ivuxolimab trial is reported in the paper. The dose-escalation cohort was around 84% male with a mean age of about 58 years, ranging from about 23 to 85. Intravenous ivuxolimab was administered to patients every 2 weeks at six dose levels: 0.01, 0.1, 0.3, 1.5, 3 and 10 mg/kg. Prior anti-PD-1, anti-PD-L1 or anti-CTLA-4 therapy was permitted, and approximately 40% of dose-escalation patients had received checkpoint inhibitors. Partial responses occurred in three dose-escalation patients: two with cutaneous melanoma and one with hepatocellular carcinoma. Peripheral TCRbeta sequencing aimed to test whether ivuxolimab altered TCR sequence diversity and caused clonal T-cell expansion. Here is what the overall study found, with its caveats: Which antigens the clonally expanded peripheral T cells were specific for was not determined. At doses of 0.1 to 3.0 mg/kg, clonal expansion of both CD4+ and CD8+ T cells in blood was seen between baseline and week 6. Low levels of normalized T-cell clonal expansion were also seen in some patients who did not respond. After ivuxolimab, more expanded clones were found on average in CD8+ T cells than in CD4+ T cells. In the 0.1-3.0 mg/kg groups, partial responders had among the lowest normalized peripheral clonal expansion, particularly in CD8+ T cells.

On this clone itself: Which antigen it targets is not known. No clone much larger than this one lies a single base away; base qualities are absent.

To sequence the TCRbeta CDR3 region, genomic DNA was isolated from the sorted cells. The immunoSEQ Assay was used for sequencing of TCRbeta CDR3 regions. TCRdb took over this immuneACCESS table, retaining in-frame rearrangements with V and J assigned. Such tables are incomplete; in checked studies, under half of the missing clones stem from an unresolved V gene, and the remainder is unexplained. The sample has around 80,000 clones on record, roughly four fifths of them singletons. The ten biggest clones cover less than 6% of the sample. The trial excluded patients who had a history of autoimmune disease or were on systemic immunosuppression. In every dose cohort, peripheral blood was drawn for TCR sequencing at baseline, cycle 4 day 1, and cycle 7 day 1. Samples were obtained from an open-label, multicenter, first-in-human phase I dose-escalation trial of ivuxolimab. The trial enrolled adults with locally advanced or metastatic head and neck squamous cell, hepatocellular, melanoma or renal cell carcinoma. CD4+ and CD8+ T cells were sorted separately from peripheral blood before TCR sequencing.

CDR1 and CDR2 (SGHTA, FQGNSA) derive from the germline V gene. Measured from the cysteine to the phenylalanine, the CDR3 is 17 residues long. The kept DNA is CDR3 alone, 51 bases in frame from the first base. The junction carries 23 bases between V and J, which are trimmed by 4 bases and 5 bases respectively. The V gene is TRBV7-2 and the J gene is TRBJ2-5; 5 matching bases give a weak D call of TRBD2. Sequences were derived from CD4+ or CD8+ T cells sorted from blood, sampled in a trial of the OX40 agonist ivuxolimab. The TCR comes from an adult with an advanced solid tumor such as melanoma, head and neck, liver or kidney cancer. The CDR3 amino acid sequence is: CASSSTGAVSVGETQYF. The bases are TGTGCCAGCAGCTCCACCGGAGCGGTTTCCGTAGGGGAGACCCAGTACTTC.